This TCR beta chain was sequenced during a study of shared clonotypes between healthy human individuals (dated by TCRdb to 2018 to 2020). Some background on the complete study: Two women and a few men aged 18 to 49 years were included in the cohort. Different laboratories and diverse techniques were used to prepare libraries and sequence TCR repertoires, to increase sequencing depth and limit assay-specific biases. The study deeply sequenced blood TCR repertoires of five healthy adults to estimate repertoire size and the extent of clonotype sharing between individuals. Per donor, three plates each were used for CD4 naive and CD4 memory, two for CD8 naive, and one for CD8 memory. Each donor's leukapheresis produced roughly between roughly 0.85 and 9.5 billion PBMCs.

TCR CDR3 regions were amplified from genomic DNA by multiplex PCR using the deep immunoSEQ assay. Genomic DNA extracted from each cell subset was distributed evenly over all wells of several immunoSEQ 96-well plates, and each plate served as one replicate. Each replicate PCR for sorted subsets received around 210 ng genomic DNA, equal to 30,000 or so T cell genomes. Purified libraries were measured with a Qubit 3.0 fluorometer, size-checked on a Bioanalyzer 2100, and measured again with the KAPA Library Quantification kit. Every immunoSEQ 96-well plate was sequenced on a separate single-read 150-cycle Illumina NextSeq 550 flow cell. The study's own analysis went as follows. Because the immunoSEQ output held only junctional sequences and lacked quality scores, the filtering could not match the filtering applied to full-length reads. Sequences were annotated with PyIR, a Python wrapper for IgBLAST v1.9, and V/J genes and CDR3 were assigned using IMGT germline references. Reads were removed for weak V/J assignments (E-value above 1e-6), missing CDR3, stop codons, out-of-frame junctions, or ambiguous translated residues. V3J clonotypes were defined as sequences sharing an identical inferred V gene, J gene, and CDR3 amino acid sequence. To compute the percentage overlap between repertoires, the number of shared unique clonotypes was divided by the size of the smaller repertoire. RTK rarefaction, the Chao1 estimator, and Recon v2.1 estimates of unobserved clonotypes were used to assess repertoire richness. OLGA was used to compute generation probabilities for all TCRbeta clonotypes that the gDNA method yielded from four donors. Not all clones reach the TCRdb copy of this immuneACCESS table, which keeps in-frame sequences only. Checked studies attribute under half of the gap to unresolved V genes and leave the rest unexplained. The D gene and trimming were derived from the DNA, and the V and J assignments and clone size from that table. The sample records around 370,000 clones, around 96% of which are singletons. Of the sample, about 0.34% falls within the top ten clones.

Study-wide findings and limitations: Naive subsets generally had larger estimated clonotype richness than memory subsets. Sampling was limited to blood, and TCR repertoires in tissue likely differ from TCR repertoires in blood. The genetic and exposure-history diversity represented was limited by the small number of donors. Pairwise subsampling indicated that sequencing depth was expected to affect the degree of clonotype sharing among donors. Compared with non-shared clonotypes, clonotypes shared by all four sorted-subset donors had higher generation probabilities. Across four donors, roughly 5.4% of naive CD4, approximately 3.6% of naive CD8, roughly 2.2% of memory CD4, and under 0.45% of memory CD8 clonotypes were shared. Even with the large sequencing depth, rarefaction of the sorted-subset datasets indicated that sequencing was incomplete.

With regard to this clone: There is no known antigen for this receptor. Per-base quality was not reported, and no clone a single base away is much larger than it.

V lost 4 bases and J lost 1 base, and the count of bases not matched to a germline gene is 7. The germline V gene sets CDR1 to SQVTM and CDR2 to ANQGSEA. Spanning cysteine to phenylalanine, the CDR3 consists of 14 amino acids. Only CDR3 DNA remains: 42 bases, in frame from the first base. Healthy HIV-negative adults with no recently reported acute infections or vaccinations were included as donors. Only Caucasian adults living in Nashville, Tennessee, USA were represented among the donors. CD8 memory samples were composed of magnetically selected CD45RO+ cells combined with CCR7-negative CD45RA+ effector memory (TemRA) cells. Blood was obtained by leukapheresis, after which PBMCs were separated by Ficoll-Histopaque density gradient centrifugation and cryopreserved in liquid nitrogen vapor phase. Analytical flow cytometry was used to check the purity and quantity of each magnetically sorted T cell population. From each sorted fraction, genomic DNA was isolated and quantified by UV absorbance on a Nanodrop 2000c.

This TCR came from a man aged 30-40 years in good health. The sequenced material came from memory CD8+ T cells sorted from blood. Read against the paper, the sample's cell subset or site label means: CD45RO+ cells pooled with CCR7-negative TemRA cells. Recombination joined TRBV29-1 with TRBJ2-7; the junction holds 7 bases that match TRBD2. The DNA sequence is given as TGCAGCGTTGGAGGGAGGGGACTTTCCTACGAGCAGTACTTC. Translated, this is CSVGGRGLSYEQYF.